Listed below are T cell receptor beta chains from one sample, sequenced in a study of blood T cell repertoires in COVID-19. Data came from immunoSEQ multiplex PCR; TCRdb stores just in-frame clones and leaves some out. This sample has around 130,000 clones, with about 90% found just once. The sequenced sample consisted of peripheral blood. The source of these receptors is a woman in her fifties or sixties who had recovered from COVID-19. CDR3s include the opening cysteine and the closing phenylalanine or tryptophan. The D gene is left open where the match is weak. Rows may omit the clone size; those that give it use once, few, many or a size class.

d_gene: TRBD1
j_gene: TRBJ1-1
v_gene: TRBV28
abundance: -
CDR3nt: TGTGCCAGCAGTTTCCTCCGGGACAGGGGACACACTGAAGCTTTCTTT
CDR3aa: CASSFLRDRGHTEAFF

d_gene: -
j_gene: TRBJ2-1
v_gene: TRBV5-1
abundance: -
CDR3nt: TGCGCCAGCAGCGGGGGGTACAGCTCCTACAATGAGCAGTTCTTC
CDR3aa: CASSGGYSSYNEQFF

d_gene: -
j_gene: TRBJ2-1
v_gene: TRBV6-2/TRBV6-3
abundance: -
CDR3nt: TGTGCCAGCAGTTACTTGCTAGGTTCGGACAATGAGCAGTTCTTC
CDR3aa: CASSYLLGSDNEQFF

d_gene: -
j_gene: TRBJ2-5
v_gene: TRBV3-1/TRBV3-2
abundance: -
CDR3nt: TGTGCCAGCAGCTGGGCGCAGGGGCAAGAGACCCAGTACTTC
CDR3aa: CASSWAQGQETQYF

d_gene: -
j_gene: TRBJ1-3
v_gene: TRBV7-8
abundance: -
CDR3nt: TGTGCCAGCAGCTTAGGTCAGCGCTCTGGAAACACCATATATTTT
CDR3aa: CASSLGQRSGNTIYF

d_gene: -
j_gene: TRBJ2-3
v_gene: TRBV5-1
abundance: many
CDR3nt: TGCGCCAGCAGCTTTACCGTGAATTTGGGGCAGGGTAGCACAGATACGCAGTATTTT
CDR3aa: CASSFTVNLGQGSTDTQYF

d_gene: TRBD2
j_gene: TRBJ2-1
v_gene: TRBV11-3
abundance: -
CDR3nt: TGTGCCAGCAGCTCGACTAGCGGGAGTCTTTTAGGTGAGCAGTTCTTC
CDR3aa: CASSSTSGSLLGEQFF

d_gene: TRBD1
j_gene: TRBJ1-6
v_gene: TRBV18
abundance: -
CDR3nt: TGTGCCAGCTCACCACCAGGGGGCGATTCACCCCTCCACTTT
CDR3aa: CASSPPGGDSPLHF

d_gene: -
j_gene: TRBJ2-3
v_gene: TRBV5-1
abundance: -
CDR3nt: TGCGCCAGCAGCCTCGGGGGGCCGAGCACAGATACGCAGTATTTT
CDR3aa: CASSLGGPSTDTQYF

d_gene: -
j_gene: TRBJ2-5
v_gene: TRBV4-1
abundance: once
CDR3nt: TGCGCCAGCAGCCAGCGGTTCGGGGGTTGGAAGACCCAGTACTTC
CDR3aa: CASSQRFGGWKTQYF

d_gene: TRBD1
j_gene: TRBJ2-7
v_gene: TRBV6-5
abundance: once
CDR3nt: TGTGCCAGCAGTTACTCAGGACAGGGGTCCTACGAGCAGTACTTC
CDR3aa: CASSYSGQGSYEQYF

d_gene: -
j_gene: TRBJ2-7
v_gene: TRBV7-2
abundance: -
CDR3nt: TGTGCCAGCAGCACTAGCTACGAGCAGTACTTC
CDR3aa: CASSTSYEQYF

d_gene: -
j_gene: TRBJ1-1
v_gene: TRBV5-5
abundance: -
CDR3nt: TGTGCCAGCAGCTTGGCCGGGTTTGCAGCTTTCTTT
CDR3aa: CASSLAGFAAFF

d_gene: -
j_gene: TRBJ1-5
v_gene: TRBV18
abundance: -
CDR3nt: TGTGCCAGCTCACCGCAGGGACTCAATCAGCCCCAGCATTTT
CDR3aa: CASSPQGLNQPQHF